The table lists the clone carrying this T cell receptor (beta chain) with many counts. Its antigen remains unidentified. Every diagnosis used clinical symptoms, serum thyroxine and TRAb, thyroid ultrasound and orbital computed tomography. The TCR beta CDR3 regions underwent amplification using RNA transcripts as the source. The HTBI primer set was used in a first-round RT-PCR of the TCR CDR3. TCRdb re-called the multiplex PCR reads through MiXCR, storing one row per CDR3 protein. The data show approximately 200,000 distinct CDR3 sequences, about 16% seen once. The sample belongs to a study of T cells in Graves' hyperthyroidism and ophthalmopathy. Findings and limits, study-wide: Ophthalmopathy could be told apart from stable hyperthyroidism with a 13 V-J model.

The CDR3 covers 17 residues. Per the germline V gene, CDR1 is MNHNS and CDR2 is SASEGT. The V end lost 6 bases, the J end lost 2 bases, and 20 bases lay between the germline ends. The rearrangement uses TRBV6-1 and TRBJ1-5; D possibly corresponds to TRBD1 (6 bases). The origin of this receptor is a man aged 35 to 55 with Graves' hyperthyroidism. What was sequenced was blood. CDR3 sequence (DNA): TGTGCCAGCAGGGAGAGACCGGGCCCAGGGGGCAATCAGCCCCAGCATTTT. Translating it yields CASRERPGPGGNQPQHF.